These 24 T cell receptor beta chains originate from one sample sequenced in a study of blood T cell repertoires in COVID-19. Libraries were prepared by immunoSEQ multiplex PCR; TCRdb keeps only in-frame clonotypes and omits some of them. The sample lists 150,000 to 200,000 clones, around nine tenths seen once, with 0.5% to 0.6% in the top ten. The sample taken for sequencing was peripheral blood. Every receptor here comes from a man aged 45 to 65 with acute or convalescent COVID-19.

V is TRBV7-9 and J is TRBJ2-3, with 10 bases identical to TRBD2. V shed 5 bases and J 4 bases; nucleotides not matched to a gene: 9. The CDR3 consists of 16 residues. CDR1 is SEHNR and CDR2 is FQNEAQ in the germline V gene (reference sequence). This chain's CDR3 is CASSAGLAERADTQYF. The CDR3 DNA follows: TGTGCCAGCAGCGCCGGACTAGCGGAAAGGGCAGATACGCAGTATTTT.

The chain has TRBV3-1 (or the pseudogene TRBV3-2) and TRBJ2-4; TRBD1 might be the D (6 bases). The CDR3 is 16 residues long. The germline gives CDR1 LGHDT, CDR2 YNNKEL (reference sequence). V gave up 4 bases and J gave up 1 base, with 14 bases separating them. CDR3 sequence: CASSLSNQGAKNIQYF. The DNA of the CDR3 is TGTGCCAGCAGCCTATCGAACCAGGGGGCCAAAAACATTCAGTACTTC.

The table lists this clone with a count of one. The rearrangement joins TRBV5-4 to TRBJ1-1, with 9 nucleotides matching TRBD1. V lost 2 bases and J lost 1; bases outside the gene matches: 3. The CDR3 runs to 15 residues. Germline V CDR1 and CDR2: SGHNT, YYREEE (reference sequence). The DNA for the CDR3 is TGTGCCAGCAGCTTTTACAGGGGGCAGAACACTGAAGCTTTCTTT. Residues: CASSFYRGQNTEAFF.

The chain couples TRBV18 to TRBJ1-2, with D tentatively TRBD1 (6 bases). CDR3 size: 14 residues. Germline V lookup: CDR1 KGHSH, CDR2 LQKENI. The V end was cut by 3 bases, the J end by 5 bases, with 13 bases between. The CDR3 region has the DNA TGTGCCAGCTCACCTAATCGGGACATGTATGGCTACACCTTC. It specifies CASSPNRDMYGYTF.

The rearrangement uses TRBV6-6 and TRBJ1-5; D not certain. V lost 5 bases, J lost 1 base, and 33 bases lay in between. Germline V gene sequence: CDR1 MNHNY, CDR2 SVGAGI (reference sequence). There are 22 residues in the CDR3. CDR3 DNA sequence: TGTGCCAGCAGTCACCAGAGGTGGGCCGGGGTTGCTAGCAAAGCCAGCAATCAGCCCCAGCATTTT. The encoded protein is CASSHQRWAGVASKASNQPQHF.

This chain links TRBV4-2 with TRBJ1-4, with 8 positions matching TRBD1. The CDR3 covers 18 residues. Per the germline V gene, CDR1 is LGHNA and CDR2 is YNFKEQ. V trimming: 2 bases; J trimming: 4 bases; junction bases outside the gene matches: 12. In DNA form, the CDR3 reads TGTGCCAGCAGCCAATGGGGAAGGACAGGGCGGGATAATGAAAAACTGTTTTTT. Its translation: CASSQWGRTGRDNEKLFF.

The V gene is TRBV4-3, the J gene TRBJ2-1; 12 bases match TRBD2. CDR1 is LGHNA, CDR2 YSLEER, per germline. J gave up 4 bases and V 1 base, and 2 bases lay outside the gene matches. The CDR3 consists of 16 residues. The CDR3 DNA follows: TGCGCCAGCAGCCAAGCTAGCGGGGGGGCATACAATGAGCAGTTCTTC. It is translated as CASSQASGGAYNEQFF.

This sequence joins TRBV10-1 and TRBJ2-1; TRBD2 matches 10 bases. The CDR3 is 15 amino acids. V shed 0 bases and J 10 bases; nucleotides not matched to a gene: 6. Per germline, CDR1 WNHNN and CDR2 SYGVQD (reference sequence). The CDR3 DNA follows: TGCGCCAGCAGTGAGTCAAGAGCGGGAGGGGGGGAGCAGTTCTTC. Its protein product is CASSESRAGGGEQFF.

The chain employs TRBV6-2 or TRBV6-3 and TRBJ1-5, with a tentative D call TRBD1 (6 bases). V shed 5 bases and J shed 1 base, with 12 bases lying between them. The germline CDR1 and CDR2 sequences are MNHEY and SVGEGT. The CDR3 runs to 15 residues. The CDR3 region has the DNA TGTGCCAGCAGTAGGACAGTAGCGAGCAATCAGCCCCAGCATTTT. Amino acids: CASSRTVASNQPQHF.

The CDR3 DNA sequence: TGCGCCAGCACTCCGGGACTGACAAACACTGAAGCTTTCTTT. As protein: CASTPGLTNTEAFF. The gene calls are TRBV10-2 and TRBJ1-1; perhaps TRBD1 as D (5 bases). The germline V gene has CDR1 WSHSY and CDR2 SAAADI. The ends were cut back, 7 bases at V and 2 bases at J, with 14 bases in the middle. There are 14 residues in the CDR3.

This chain connects TRBV18 to TRBJ2-5; no reliable D call. CDR1 is KGHSH, CDR2 LQKENI, per germline. The CDR3 sequence is 14 residues long. Trimming pared 0 bases from V and 2 bases from J, leaving 7 bases between. The CDR3: CASSPPNTQETQYF. CDR3 coding DNA: TGTGCCAGCTCACCACCGAATACTCAAGAGACCCAGTACTTC.

This sequence joins TRBV9 and TRBJ1-3; 7 bases are shared with TRBD1. The J segment lost 8 bases and the V segment lost 9 bases, leaving 5 bases of the junction unmatched. This CDR3 comprises 11 residues. Germline CDR1 and CDR2: SGDLS and YYNGEE. The CDR3 DNA follows: TGTGCCACAGGGGGAGTAGACACCATATATTTT. It specifies CATGGVDTIYF.

The chain recombines TRBV19 with TRBJ2-3; D not certain. The CDR3 has 15 residues. Trimming pared 3 bases from V and 0 bases from J, leaving 10 bases between. Germline V gene sequence: CDR1 LNHDA, CDR2 SQIVND (reference sequence). CDR3 nucleotide sequence: TGTGCCAGTAGTATTGGCCACCAGAGCACAGATACGCAGTATTTT. Translating gives CASSIGHQSTDTQYF.

The chain joins TRBV30 to TRBJ2-5; the match to TRBD2 covers 9 bases. Germline assignment: CDR1 GTSNPN and CDR2 SVGIG (reference sequence). This CDR3 is built from 13 residues. The trim removed 5 bases at V and 7 bases at J, leaving 8 bases unmatched. The CDR3 bases are TGTGCCTGGGGTACTAGCGGGCCGGGGACCCAGTACTTC. Protein sequence: CAWGTSGPGTQYF. The variable domain in full, completed from reference TRBV30 and TRBJ2-5, reads SQTIHQWPATLVQPVGSPLSLECTVEGTSNPNLYWYRQAAGRGLQLLFYSVGIGQISSEVPQNLSASRPQDRQFILSSKKLLLSDSGFYLCAWGTSGPGTQYFGPGTRLLVL.

The chain is built from TRBV7-9 and TRBJ2-7; TRBD2 agrees at 7 bases. V lost 4 bases, J lost 3 bases, and 12 bases stayed unmatched. The CDR3 runs to 16 residues. Germline CDR1 SEHNR, CDR2 FQNEAQ (reference sequence). The CDR3 bases are TGTGCCAGCAGCTCCACTTGGGGGGGTCGCTTCTACGAGCAGTACTTC. Its translation is CASSSTWGGRFYEQYF.

The J gene is TRBJ1-2, the V gene TRBV20-1; 7 bases agree with TRBD1. The CDR3 loop spans 11 amino acids. With V trimmed by 5 bases and J by 6 bases, 3 bases remained unmatched. CDR1 DFQATT and CDR2 SNEGSKA come from the germline V gene (reference sequence). The CDR3 coding sequence is TGCAGTGCTGTAACAGGGGATGGCTACACCTTC. Residues: CSAVTGDGYTF.

CDR3 sequence: CASSLRGRQGPNTEAFF. The CDR3 DNA sequence: TGTGCCAGCAGCTTAAGGGGTCGACAGGGCCCGAACACTGAAGCTTTCTTT. The rearrangement links TRBV7-6 to TRBJ1-1, with 7 positions matching TRBD1. J gave up 1 base and V 2 bases, and 10 bases lay outside the gene matches. This CDR3 has 17 amino acids. Germline V lookup: CDR1 SGHVS, CDR2 FNYEAQ. The full variable domain, in which reference TRBV7-6 and TRBJ1-1 provide the parts outside the CDR3, is GAGVSQSPRYKVTKRGQDVALRCDPISGHVSLYWYRQALGQGPEFLTYFNYEAQQDKSGLPNDRFSAERPEGSISTLTIQRTEQRDSAMYRCASSLRGRQGPNTEAFFGQGTRLTVV.

This chain links TRBV5-6 with TRBJ2-7, with 10 bases aligning to TRBD1. CDR1 and CDR2 from the germline V gene are SGHDT and YYEEEE. The CDR3 is 14 residues long. V shed 2 bases, J shed 2 bases, and the junction held 1 base outside the gene matches. Here the CDR3 reads CASSFGTGAYEQYF. CDR3 DNA sequence: TGTGCCAGCAGCTTCGGGACAGGGGCCTACGAGCAGTACTTC.

The chain joins TRBV19 to TRBJ2-3, with D possibly TRBD2 on 6 matching bases. Germline lookup yields CDR1 LNHDA and CDR2 SQIVND (reference sequence). Trimming left V 5 bases short and J 0 bases short, with 12 bases between. The CDR3 length is 15 residues. CDR3 residues: CASSEDGTSTDTQYF. The CDR3 coding sequence is TGTGCCAGTAGTGAAGACGGGACTAGCACAGATACGCAGTATTTT.

This clone appeared a single time. The V gene is TRBV5-1, the J gene TRBJ2-3; a weak D match, TRBD2 (6 bases). The ends were cut back, 4 bases at V and 3 bases at J, with 15 bases in the middle. Germline values: CDR1 SGHRS, CDR2 YFSETQ. The CDR3 extends over 15 amino acids. The CDR3 DNA follows: TGCGCCAGCAGCATACCGGTCCGGGGGACAGATACGCAGTATTTT. Translating gives CASSIPVRGTDTQYF.

The CDR3 loop is CATGRDRGDQPQHF. The CDR3 DNA follows: TGTGCCACCGGCCGGGACAGGGGTGATCAGCCCCAGCATTTT. The J gene is TRBJ1-5, the V gene TRBV27, with 10 bases lining up with TRBD1. Germline V gene lookup returns CDR1 MNHEY and CDR2 SMNVEV (reference sequence). After removal of 10 bases from V and 5 bases from J, the junction contained 8 bases not matched to a gene. The CDR3 is 14 amino acids.

Worth noting for this clone: A junction boundary mismatches the germline segment, possibly from a read error. The genes are TRBV6-1 and TRBJ2-7; D is undetermined. Germline V gives CDR1 MNHNS, CDR2 SASEGT. This CDR3 spans 10 amino acids. The CDR3 DNA is TGTGCCAGCAGTGAAGAATGGGCCCACTTC. Translation: CASSEEWAHF.

The chain uses TRBV9 and TRBJ2-1; 7 bases align to TRBD2. Trimming cost V 3 bases and J 5 bases; bases outside gene matches: 5. CDR3 size: 14 residues. Germline loops: CDR1 SGDLS, CDR2 YYNGEE. This CDR3 reads CASSGGGTHNEQFF. The CDR3 DNA sequence: TGTGCCAGCAGCGGGGGGGGGACCCACAATGAGCAGTTCTTC.

The chain carries TRBV3-1 (or the pseudogene TRBV3-2) and TRBJ2-5; 7 bases are a match to TRBD2. The germline gives CDR1 LGHDT, CDR2 YNNKEL (reference sequence). CDR3 size: 15 residues. The J segment lost 0 bases and the V segment lost 11 bases, leaving 12 bases of the junction unmatched. As DNA, the CDR3 is TGTGCCCATGGCCTCCTAGCGGATTACCAAGAGACCCAGTACTTC. Translation gives CAHGLLADYQETQYF.